This TCR beta chain originates from a study of TIL therapy for anti-PD-1-resistant metastatic lung cancer. Study as a whole: Progressing patients received lymphodepletion, expanded TIL infusion and IL-2. Broader study findings: TIL clonotype persistence in blood showed no apparent association with response.

The libraries were made with immunoSEQ v3. Survey-level samples got 1.5 million to 2.5 million read pairs; deep-level samples got roughly 5-6 million. Data came from immunoSEQ multiplex PCR; TCRdb stores just in-frame clones and leaves some out. The data show more than 45,000 clones, around 70% seen once. Time point reported: pre-treatment sample, taken before nivolumab and TIL therapy. With 3 bases clipped from V and 1 base from J, the junction kept 4 bases outside the gene matches. CDR1 and CDR2 (germline): SGHAT, FQDESV (reference sequence). The CDR3 runs to 15 residues. The sample holds a few counts of this clone. No antigen is known for it.

This specimen consisted of blood, obtained at baseline. The TCR comes from a person aged 25 to 79 with non-small cell lung cancer. The chain carries TRBV11-1 and TRBJ2-3; TRBD2 agrees at 7 bases. This chain's CDR3 is CASSFQAGRTDTQYF. The CDR3 nucleotides read TGTGCCAGCAGCTTTCAAGCGGGGCGCACAGATACGCAGTATTTT. Variable domain in full (rest from reference TRBV11-1 and TRBJ2-3): EAEVAQSPRYKITEKSQAVAFWCDPISGHATLYWYRQILGQGPELLVQFQDESVVDDSQLPKDRFSAERLKGVDSTLKIQPAELGDSAMYLCASSFQAGRTDTQYFGPGTRLTVL.